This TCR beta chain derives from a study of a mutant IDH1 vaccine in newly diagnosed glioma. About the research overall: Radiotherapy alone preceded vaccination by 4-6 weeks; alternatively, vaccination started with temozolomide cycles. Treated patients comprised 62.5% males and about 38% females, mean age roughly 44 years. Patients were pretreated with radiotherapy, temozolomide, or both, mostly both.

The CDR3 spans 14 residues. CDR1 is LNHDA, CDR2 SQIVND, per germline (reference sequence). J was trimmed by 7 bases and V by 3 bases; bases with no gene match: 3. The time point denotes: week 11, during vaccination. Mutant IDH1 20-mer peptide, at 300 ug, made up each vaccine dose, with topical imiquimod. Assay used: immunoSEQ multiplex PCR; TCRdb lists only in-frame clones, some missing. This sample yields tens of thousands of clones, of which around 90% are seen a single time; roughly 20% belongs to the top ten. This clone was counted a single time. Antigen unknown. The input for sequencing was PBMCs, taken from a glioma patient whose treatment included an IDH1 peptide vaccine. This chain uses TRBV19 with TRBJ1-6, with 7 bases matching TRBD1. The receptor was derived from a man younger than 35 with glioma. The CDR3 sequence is CASSIGTENSPLHF. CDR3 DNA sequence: TGTGCCAGTAGTATCGGGACAGAGAATTCACCCCTCCACTTT.